This TCR beta chain is from a study of CD8+CD57+ T cells in acquired aplastic anemia. General observations from the study: Patients and controls were not found to differ significantly in CD8+ Simpson's diversity.

Genomic DNA was employed as the template in profiling TCR beta VDJ and CDR3. From the reads, TCRdb called clonotypes with MiXCR, one entry per CDR3 protein. The repertoire holds a few hundred thousand distinct CDR3 sequences, with over 40% as singletons. Patients who underwent sequencing had shown CD8+CD57+ cell expansion by flow cytometry. At least ten counts were recorded for this clonotype. Its antigen is unknown. There are 14 residues in the CDR3. Deletions cut 1 base from V and 6 bases from J, with 13 bases between. Looked up from germline, CDR1 is SGHRS and CDR2 is YFSETQ. This chain uses TRBV5-1 with TRBJ1-2; D ambiguous. Sequencing was performed on sorted CD4+, CD8+, or CD8+CD57+ T cells (not recorded which) from PBMCs. The TCR originated in a human donor with aplastic anemia. The CDR3 bases are TGCGCCAGCAGCTTGAGCACAGAGTCGGATGGCTACACCTTC. Its protein product is CASSLSTESDGYTF.